The 10 T cell receptor beta chains in this list originate from one sample, sequenced in a study of T cells in localized non-small cell lung cancer. Profiling relied on immunoSEQ multiplex PCR, and the TCRdb table lists in-frame clones only, not all of them. Here the sample spans 25,000 to 30,000 clones, approximately 90% being singletons. The starting material was peripheral blood, obtained before any cancer treatment. The receptors were gathered from a woman aged 18-55 years with stage I lung adenocarcinoma.

J is TRBJ2-5 and V is TRBV18; possible D gene TRBD2, 6 bases. The CDR3 totals 15 residues. The V gene's germline CDR1 is KGHSH and CDR2 LQKENI. Deletions cut 2 bases from V and 5 bases from J, with 15 bases between. In nucleotides, the CDR3 is TGTGCCAGCTCACCAAGGTCGGGAGAGTGGGAGACCCAGTACTTC. This codes for CASSPRSGEWETQYF. Using reference TRBV18 and TRBJ2-5 for the parts outside the CDR3, the full variable domain is NAGVMQNPRHLVRRRGQEARLRCSPMKGHSHVYWYRQLPEEGLKFMVYLQKENIIDESGMPKERFSAEFPKEGPSILRIQQVVRGDSAAYFCASSPRSGEWETQYFGPGTRLLVL.

The rearrangement links TRBV19 to TRBJ1-5; D is unclear. CDR3 length: 16 residues. V lost 3 bases and J lost 9, with 21 bases in between. Germline V gene sequence: CDR1 LNHDA, CDR2 SQIVND (reference sequence). The DNA of the CDR3 is TGTGCCAGTAGTATTTTGTCCATTAGGTCGAAGGGGCCCCAGCATTTT. This gives the protein CASSILSIRSKGPQHF. Full variable domain (remainder filled in from reference TRBV19 and TRBJ1-5): DGGITQSPKYLFRKEGQNVTLSCEQNLNHDAMYWYRQDPGQGLRLIYYSQIVNDFQKGDIAEGYSVSREKKESFPLTVTSAQKNPTAFYLCASSILSIRSKGPQHFGDGTRLSIL.

The chain uses TRBV4-1 and TRBJ2-5; possible D gene TRBD1, 5 bases. Trimming left V 4 bases short and J 7 bases short, with 13 bases between. CDR1 and CDR2 from the germline V gene are MGHRA and YSYEKL. The CDR3 totals 13 residues. CDR3 protein: CASSPGQAGTQYF. CDR3 DNA: TGCGCCAGCAGCCCCGGACAAGCAGGGACCCAGTACTTC.

The V gene is TRBV5-6, the J gene TRBJ2-6, with D unresolved. CDR1 is SGHDT, CDR2 YYEEEE, per germline. The V and J ends lost 0 bases and 0 bases respectively, with 7 bases between them. The CDR3 runs to 16 residues. The CDR3 bases are TGTGCCAGCAGCTTGGTTCGGAACTCTGGGGCCAACGTCCTGACTTTC. Its protein is CASSLVRNSGANVLTF. Supplemented by reference TRBV5-6 and TRBJ2-6, the full variable domain reads DAGVTQSPTHLIKTRGQQVTLRCSPKSGHDTVSWYQQALGQGPQFIFQYYEEEERQRGNFPDRFSGHQFPNYSSELNVNALLLGDSALYLCASSLVRNSGANVLTFGAGSRLTVL.

This clone occurred once. The rearrangement uses TRBV19 and TRBJ2-5, with a possible D match to TRBD2 (5 bases). Germline assignment: CDR1 LNHDA and CDR2 SQIVND (reference sequence). Trimming took 4 bases from V and 2 from J, leaving 11 bases between them. The CDR3 runs 14 residues. Here the CDR3 reads CASSNERRQETQYF. CDR3 coding DNA: TGTGCCAGTAGTAACGAGCGGAGACAAGAGACCCAGTACTTC.

The chain joins TRBV18 to TRBJ1-3; no reliable D call. Germline V gene data show CDR1 as KGHSH and CDR2 as LQKENI. The CDR3 totals 15 residues. Trimming took off 2 bases at V and 3 bases at J, with 11 bases between the two ends. This CDR3 reads CASSPAGIGGNTIYF. The DNA of the CDR3 is TGTGCCAGCTCACCAGCGGGAATAGGTGGAAACACCATATATTTT.

The CDR3 sequence is CASSSPGTASQPQHF. Here the CDR3 DNA reads TGTGCCAGCAGTTCCCCCGGGACAGCTAGTCAGCCCCAGCATTTT. The chain joins TRBV28 to TRBJ1-5, with 7 bases that match TRBD1. J gave up 6 bases and V 4 bases, and 9 bases lay outside the gene matches. Per the germline V gene, CDR1 is MDHEN and CDR2 is SYDVKM. The CDR3 length is 15 residues.

V is TRBV20-1 and J is TRBJ2-5; D remains ambiguous. The CDR3 length is 10 residues. Trimming took off 5 bases at V and 1 base at J, with 2 bases between the two ends. CDR1 is DFQATT, CDR2 SNEGSKA, per germline (reference sequence). The CDR3 DNA reads as TGCAGTGCTGTCCAAGAGACCCAGTACTTC. It translates to CSAVQETQYF.

The chain joins TRBV27 to TRBJ1-5, with D possibly TRBD1 on 6 matching bases. V lost 8 bases, J lost 4 bases, and 18 bases lay in between. The germline V gene has CDR1 MNHEY and CDR2 SMNVEV (reference sequence). The CDR3 contains 15 residues. The CDR3 DNA is TGTGCCAGCTCAGAAAAGGGGGTAGGTAATCAGCCCCAGCATTTT. This translates into CASSEKGVGNQPQHF.

This clone was detected once. The V gene is TRBV10-3, the J gene TRBJ1-4; D is possibly TRBD1 (5 bases). Germline V gene lookup returns CDR1 ENHRY and CDR2 SYGVKD. The CDR3 covers 14 residues. Deletions cut 2 bases from V and 1 base from J, with 5 bases between. CDR3: CAISEQGTNEKLFF. The CDR3 DNA reads as TGTGCCATCAGTGAGCAGGGAACTAATGAAAAACTGTTTTTT.